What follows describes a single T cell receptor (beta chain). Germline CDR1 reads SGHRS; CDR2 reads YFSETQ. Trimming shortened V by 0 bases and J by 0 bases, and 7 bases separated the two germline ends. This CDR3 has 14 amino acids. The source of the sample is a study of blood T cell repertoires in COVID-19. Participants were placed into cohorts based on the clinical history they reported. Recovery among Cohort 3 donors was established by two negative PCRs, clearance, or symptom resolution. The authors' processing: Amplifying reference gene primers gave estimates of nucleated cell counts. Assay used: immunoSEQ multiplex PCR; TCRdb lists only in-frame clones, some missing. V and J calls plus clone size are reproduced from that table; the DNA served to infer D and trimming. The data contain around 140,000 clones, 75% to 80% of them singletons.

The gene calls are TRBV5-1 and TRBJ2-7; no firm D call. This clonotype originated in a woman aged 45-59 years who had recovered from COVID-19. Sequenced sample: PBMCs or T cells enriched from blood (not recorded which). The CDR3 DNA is TGCGCCAGCAGCTTGGTTGTCGGCTCCTACGAGCAGTACTTC. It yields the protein CASSLVVGSYEQYF.